The rows below give T cell receptor beta chains drawn from one sample of a study of CD4 T cell repertoires in COVID-19. No antigen is known for these receptors. Libraries were prepared by immunoSEQ multiplex PCR; TCRdb keeps only in-frame clonotypes and omits some of them. The table includes some 530 clones, approximately 17% detected once. Material: memory CD4+ T cells, cultured in vitro, obtained after recovery from COVID-19. These receptors were taken from a human donor who had COVID-19. The CDR3 runs from the conserved cysteine through the conserved F or W. The order of the fields is CDR3 DNA, CDR3 protein, clone size, J gene, D gene, V gene. D genes are given only for firm matches. Expanded clones get a size class; other rows say once, few or many, or leave the size out.

CDR3 DNA: TGTGCCAGCAGTCTCTACGGCACAGATACGCAGTATTTT
CDR3 protein: CASSLYGTDTQYF
clone size: few
J gene: TRBJ2-3
D gene: NA
V gene: TRBV11-3

CDR3 DNA: TGTGCCAGCAGCTTAAAGGCCGGGACAGGGACTCCCTACGAGCAGTACTTC
CDR3 protein: CASSLKAGTGTPYEQYF
clone size: medium-sized
J gene: TRBJ2-7
D gene: TRBD1
V gene: TRBV7-2

CDR3 DNA: TGTGCCAGCAGTGTGACGAGACAGGGCGTGTCAGGGACTGAAGCTTTCTTT
CDR3 protein: CASSVTRQGVSGTEAFF
clone size: medium-sized
J gene: TRBJ1-1
D gene: TRBD1
V gene: TRBV2

CDR3 DNA: TGCGCCAGCAGCCCGGGGACAACGAACACCGGGGAGCTGTTTTTT
CDR3 protein: CASSPGTTNTGELFF
clone size: medium-sized
J gene: TRBJ2-2
D gene: NA
V gene: TRBV5-1

CDR3 DNA: TGTGCCAGCAGACGGACAGGGGGCAATGGCTACACCTTC
CDR3 protein: CASRRTGGNGYTF
clone size: medium-sized
J gene: TRBJ1-2
D gene: TRBD1
V gene: TRBV27

CDR3 DNA: TGTGCCAGCAGCGTAGGCCCAGCGGTCTACCAAGAGACCCAGTACTTC
CDR3 protein: CASSVGPAVYQETQYF
clone size: NA
J gene: TRBJ2-5
D gene: NA
V gene: TRBV9

CDR3 DNA: TGTGCCCGGAGAGGGACTAGTGGCACCGGGGAGCTGTTTTTT
CDR3 protein: CARRGTSGTGELFF
clone size: NA
J gene: TRBJ2-2
D gene: TRBD2
V gene: TRBV30

CDR3 DNA: TGTGCCGGGCAAACCGGGACAGGGAGACAAGAGACCCAGTACTTC
CDR3 protein: CAGQTGTGRQETQYF
clone size: hyperexpanded
J gene: TRBJ2-5
D gene: TRBD1
V gene: TRBV30

CDR3 DNA: TGTGCCAGCAGGCCCAGTACCCCAGGCGAGCAGTACTTC
CDR3 protein: CASRPSTPGEQYF
clone size: NA
J gene: TRBJ2-7
D gene: NA
V gene: TRBV21-1

CDR3 DNA: TGTGCCAGCAGCCAATCGAGGGGACGGAGTACTGGAAACACCATATATTTT
CDR3 protein: CASSQSRGRSTGNTIYF
clone size: few
J gene: TRBJ1-3
D gene: NA
V gene: TRBV16

CDR3 DNA: TGTGCCAGCAGCTTATCGGGGTCGGCTAGCGGGAGGCATGAGCAGTTCTTC
CDR3 protein: CASSLSGSASGRHEQFF
clone size: large
J gene: TRBJ2-1
D gene: TRBD2
V gene: TRBV7-2

CDR3 DNA: TGTGCCAGCAGCTCCATGGGACAGGGGTACGAGCAGTACTTC
CDR3 protein: CASSSMGQGYEQYF
clone size: medium-sized
J gene: TRBJ2-7
D gene: TRBD1
V gene: TRBV7-9

CDR3 DNA: TGTGCCAGCAGCCCACAGGGGTACAATGAGCAGTTCTTC
CDR3 protein: CASSPQGYNEQFF
clone size: medium-sized
J gene: TRBJ2-1
D gene: TRBD1
V gene: TRBV6-4

CDR3 DNA: TGTGCCAGCAGCACGGGACAGGGGGCGCACGAGCAGTACTTC
CDR3 protein: CASSTGQGAHEQYF
clone size: NA
J gene: TRBJ2-7
D gene: TRBD1
V gene: TRBV6-5

CDR3 DNA: TGTGCCAGCAGCCAAGGTGGGGGCGGGCGGGGGGCCACAGATACGCAGTATTTT
CDR3 protein: CASSQGGGGRGATDTQYF
clone size: NA
J gene: TRBJ2-3
D gene: TRBD2
V gene: TRBV4-2

CDR3 DNA: TGTGCCAGCAGTGAAAGGGGGCCCCGCCACGAGCAGTACTTC
CDR3 protein: CASSERGPRHEQYF
clone size: medium-sized
J gene: TRBJ2-7
D gene: TRBD1
V gene: TRBV2

CDR3 DNA: TGTGCCAGCAGTGGAGATACCCCTTCCGTGCGGGTAAACCCTACCGGGGAGCTGTTTTTT
CDR3 protein: CASSGDTPSVRVNPTGELFF
clone size: large
J gene: TRBJ2-2
D gene: NA
V gene: TRBV28

CDR3 DNA: TGTGCCACCGCAACGGGACAGGGGTCCGAGCAGTACTTC
CDR3 protein: CATATGQGSEQYF
clone size: few
J gene: TRBJ2-7
D gene: TRBD1
V gene: TRBV12-3/TRBV12-4

CDR3 DNA: TGTGCCAGCAGTTCGGGACGTTACAATGAGCAGTTCTTC
CDR3 protein: CASSSGRYNEQFF
clone size: large
J gene: TRBJ2-1
D gene: NA
V gene: TRBV6-2/TRBV6-3

CDR3 DNA: TGTGCCAGCAGCCCGGGACTAGCGGGAGTATACGAGCAGTACTTC
CDR3 protein: CASSPGLAGVYEQYF
clone size: large
J gene: TRBJ2-7
D gene: TRBD2
V gene: TRBV5-4

CDR3 DNA: TGTGCCAGCAGTTACTCCAGGGAGACCCAGTACTTC
CDR3 protein: CASSYSRETQYF
clone size: NA
J gene: TRBJ2-5
D gene: NA
V gene: TRBV6-6

CDR3 DNA: TGCAGTGCTATCTTGACGAACACCATATATTTT
CDR3 protein: CSAILTNTIYF
clone size: large
J gene: TRBJ1-3
D gene: NA
V gene: TRBV20-1

CDR3 DNA: TGTGCCTGGAGTGCCGGTGGCGGGCCGTCCTACGAGCAGTACTTC
CDR3 protein: CAWSAGGGPSYEQYF
clone size: medium-sized
J gene: TRBJ2-7
D gene: NA
V gene: TRBV30

CDR3 DNA: TGTGCCAGCAGCCGGACAGGACAGGGTGGAAACACCATATATTTT
CDR3 protein: CASSRTGQGGNTIYF
clone size: medium-sized
J gene: TRBJ1-3
D gene: TRBD1
V gene: TRBV6-5

CDR3 DNA: TGTGCCAGCAGTTCCCAGGGGGATTCACCCCTCCACTTT
CDR3 protein: CASSSQGDSPLHF
clone size: NA
J gene: TRBJ1-6
D gene: TRBD1
V gene: TRBV7-8

CDR3 DNA: TGTGCCACCAGAAGACAGGGCGGCACTGAAGCTTTCTTT
CDR3 protein: CATRRQGGTEAFF
clone size: once
J gene: TRBJ1-1
D gene: TRBD1
V gene: TRBV24-1

CDR3 DNA: TGTGCCAGCACCTCAGGGACAGGGACCCTAAACACTGAAGCTTTCTTT
CDR3 protein: CASTSGTGTLNTEAFF
clone size: large
J gene: TRBJ1-1
D gene: TRBD1
V gene: TRBV7-9

CDR3 DNA: TGTGCGGGGGGGGGCTCTAATGAAGCTTTCTTT
CDR3 protein: CAGGGSNEAFF
clone size: hyperexpanded
J gene: TRBJ1-1
D gene: NA
V gene: TRBV10-3

CDR3 DNA: TGTGCCAGCAGCCTAGCGGGAGGTAGATCCCGCGAGCAGTACTTC
CDR3 protein: CASSLAGGRSREQYF
clone size: NA
J gene: TRBJ2-7
D gene: TRBD2
V gene: TRBV5-4

CDR3 DNA: TGTGCCAGCAGTTCCGGGACTAGCTTGAGGAATGAGCAGTTCTTC
CDR3 protein: CASSSGTSLRNEQFF
clone size: medium-sized
J gene: TRBJ2-1
D gene: TRBD2
V gene: TRBV7-2

CDR3 DNA: TGTGCCAGCAGCTTATATGGGGCCGGGGAGCTGTTTTTT
CDR3 protein: CASSLYGAGELFF
clone size: NA
J gene: TRBJ2-2
D gene: NA
V gene: TRBV11-3

CDR3 DNA: TGCAGCGTCCGGGAGGGGGGGGAAAGCAATCAGCCCCAGCATTTT
CDR3 protein: CSVREGGESNQPQHF
clone size: large
J gene: TRBJ1-5
D gene: NA
V gene: TRBV29-1

CDR3 DNA: TGTGCCAGCAGTGCTAGCGGGTACAATGAGCAGTTCTTC
CDR3 protein: CASSASGYNEQFF
clone size: medium-sized
J gene: TRBJ2-1
D gene: TRBD2
V gene: TRBV6-4

CDR3 DNA: TGTGCCAGCAGTTTAGGCAGGATCTACGAGCAGTACTTC
CDR3 protein: CASSLGRIYEQYF
clone size: medium-sized
J gene: TRBJ2-7
D gene: NA
V gene: TRBV12-3/TRBV12-4

CDR3 DNA: TGCGCCAGCAGCTTGGGCCAGACGAACACCGGGGAGCTGTTTTTT
CDR3 protein: CASSLGQTNTGELFF
clone size: medium-sized
J gene: TRBJ2-2
D gene: NA
V gene: TRBV5-1

CDR3 DNA: TGCAGCGTGCTGACAGGGGGCGTAGGGAATAACATTCAGTACTTC
CDR3 protein: CSVLTGGVGNNIQYF
clone size: NA
J gene: TRBJ2-4
D gene: TRBD1
V gene: TRBV29-1

CDR3 DNA: TGTGCCAGCAGTGAGTTGGGGTATCAGCCCCAGCATTTT
CDR3 protein: CASSELGYQPQHF
clone size: large
J gene: TRBJ1-5
D gene: NA
V gene: TRBV2

CDR3 DNA: TGTGCCACCAGGAGGGACGGGGATACGCAGTATTTT
CDR3 protein: CATRRDGDTQYF
clone size: NA
J gene: TRBJ2-3
D gene: NA
V gene: TRBV12-3/TRBV12-4

CDR3 DNA: TGTGCCAGCATTCCCTTGGGCCCCACCAATGAGCAGTACTTC
CDR3 protein: CASIPLGPTNEQYF
clone size: NA
J gene: TRBJ2-7
D gene: NA
V gene: TRBV28

CDR3 DNA: TGTGCCAGCAGCTCGAGGACTAGCGTACTAAATGAGCAGTTCTTC
CDR3 protein: CASSSRTSVLNEQFF
clone size: large
J gene: TRBJ2-1
D gene: TRBD2
V gene: TRBV7-2

CDR3 DNA: TGTGCCAGCAGCATGGGCTATCAGCCCCAGCATTTT
CDR3 protein: CASSMGYQPQHF
clone size: large
J gene: TRBJ1-5
D gene: NA
V gene: TRBV7-2

CDR3 DNA: TGTGCCAGCAGTCCACAGGGAAGTGGCTACACCTTC
CDR3 protein: CASSPQGSGYTF
clone size: medium-sized
J gene: TRBJ1-2
D gene: NA
V gene: TRBV6-1

CDR3 DNA: TGTGCCAGCAGCCAAGATAGTAGGCCAGGGGGTCGCGGACGGCAAGAGACCCAGTACTTC
CDR3 protein: CASSQDSRPGGRGRQETQYF
clone size: few
J gene: TRBJ2-5
D gene: TRBD1
V gene: TRBV14

CDR3 DNA: TGTGCCAGCAGCTTTTCCAGGCCTAGCGGGAGGGCCAATGAGCAGTTCTTC
CDR3 protein: CASSFSRPSGRANEQFF
clone size: NA
J gene: TRBJ2-1
D gene: TRBD2
V gene: TRBV11-2

CDR3 DNA: TGTGCCAGCAGTTTTAACAGACAAACTGAAGCTTTCTTT
CDR3 protein: CASSFNRQTEAFF
clone size: large
J gene: TRBJ1-1
D gene: NA
V gene: TRBV12-3/TRBV12-4

CDR3 DNA: TGTGCCAGCAGCCACGGAGGGGCCAATCAGCCCCAGCATTTT
CDR3 protein: CASSHGGANQPQHF
clone size: large
J gene: TRBJ1-5
D gene: NA
V gene: TRBV3-1/TRBV3-2

CDR3 DNA: TGTGCCAGCAGCTTACGGCGGGGTCCCGCGAACACCGGGGAGCTGTTTTTT
CDR3 protein: CASSLRRGPANTGELFF
clone size: large
J gene: TRBJ2-2
D gene: NA
V gene: TRBV11-2

CDR3 DNA: TGCGCCAGCAACTTGGAAAGGAACACCGGGGAGCTGTTTTTT
CDR3 protein: CASNLERNTGELFF
clone size: NA
J gene: TRBJ2-2
D gene: NA
V gene: TRBV10-2

CDR3 DNA: TGTGCCAGCAGCGGGACCGGGGCCCTAACCGGGGAGCTGTTTTTT
CDR3 protein: CASSGTGALTGELFF
clone size: few
J gene: TRBJ2-2
D gene: NA
V gene: TRBV7-8

CDR3 DNA: TGTGCCAGCAGTACAGGACAGGGACTCCACGAGCAGTACTTC
CDR3 protein: CASSTGQGLHEQYF
clone size: NA
J gene: TRBJ2-7
D gene: TRBD1
V gene: TRBV6-1

CDR3 DNA: TGTGCCAGCAGACCGACTAGCGGGTACAATGAGCAGTTCTTC
CDR3 protein: CASRPTSGYNEQFF
clone size: few
J gene: TRBJ2-1
D gene: TRBD2
V gene: TRBV6-6

CDR3 DNA: TGTGCCAGCAGTCCGGGACAGGGTAAAAAAGAGCAGTACTTC
CDR3 protein: CASSPGQGKKEQYF
clone size: medium-sized
J gene: TRBJ2-7
D gene: TRBD1
V gene: TRBV6-6

CDR3 DNA: TGTGCCAGCAGGCGCCTATCCGGAGATACGCAGTATTTT
CDR3 protein: CASRRLSGDTQYF
clone size: few
J gene: TRBJ2-3
D gene: NA
V gene: TRBV27

CDR3 DNA: TGTGCCAGCAGTGAAGCCCAGGCGGGGACGAAGCAGTACTTC
CDR3 protein: CASSEAQAGTKQYF
clone size: few
J gene: TRBJ2-7
D gene: NA
V gene: TRBV6-1

CDR3 DNA: TGTGCCAGCACTGGGGGGGTTTTCTCTGGAAACACCATATATTTT
CDR3 protein: CASTGGVFSGNTIYF
clone size: NA
J gene: TRBJ1-3
D gene: NA
V gene: TRBV6-5

CDR3 DNA: TGTGTCAGCAGCCGGAATAATAATTCACCCCTCCACTTT
CDR3 protein: CVSSRNNNSPLHF
clone size: NA
J gene: TRBJ1-6
D gene: NA
V gene: TRBV11-3

CDR3 DNA: TGCAGCGGGGGACAGGGCCTTAACTATGGCTACACCTTC
CDR3 protein: CSGGQGLNYGYTF
clone size: medium-sized
J gene: TRBJ1-2
D gene: TRBD1
V gene: TRBV29-1

CDR3 DNA: TGTGCCAGCAGCTTAGCGGGGCGCTACAATGAGCAGTTCTTC
CDR3 protein: CASSLAGRYNEQFF
clone size: few
J gene: TRBJ2-1
D gene: NA
V gene: TRBV7-2

CDR3 DNA: TGCGCGGGGGGCGGCTCTAATGAAGCTTTCTTT
CDR3 protein: CAGGGSNEAFF
clone size: NA
J gene: TRBJ1-1
D gene: NA
V gene: TRBV10-3

CDR3 DNA: TGTGCCAGCAGCGTCAACCCGGGCTACGAGCAGTACTTC
CDR3 protein: CASSVNPGYEQYF
clone size: large
J gene: TRBJ2-7
D gene: NA
V gene: TRBV7-2